This TCR beta chain was identified during a study of blood T cell repertoires in COVID-19. Study-level information: Acute-phase and convalescent COVID-19 samples originated in the United States, Italy and Spain. In each case, the material was cDNA or gDNA derived from T cells, B-cell-depleted T cells, or PBMCs.

In the authors' workflow: The assay estimated nucleated cells by amplifying reference gene primers. This table comes from immunoSEQ multiplex PCR, and its TCRdb copy is limited to in-frame clones, with some not included. V and J calls and clone size are those listed in that table; D and trimming were worked out from the DNA. Of approximately 31,000 clones detected, approximately 93% appear once; the ten largest clones hold about 0.85%. With 7 bases removed from V and 3 bases from J, the gap between germline ends came to 18 bases. Germline loops: CDR1 MGHRA, CDR2 YSYEKL. The CDR3 spans 16 residues. J is TRBJ1-4 and V is TRBV4-1; no firm D call. This clonotype originated in a male donor with active COVID-19. Input material: peripheral blood. CDR3 in DNA: TGCGCCAGCACTAACCGGGAACCCGCATCTAATGAAAAACTGTTTTTT. Translated, it gives CASTNREPASNEKLFF.